A single sample gave rise to the 25 T cell receptor beta chains below, sequenced in a study of PD-1 blockade in mismatch repair-deficient tumors. The assay was immunoSEQ multiplex PCR, and TCRdb's table has in-frame clones only and misses some. The sample consists of 130,000 or so clones, about 85% of them appearing once. The specimen was peripheral blood, collected 44 weeks after starting pembrolizumab. These receptors were obtained from an adult with mismatch repair-deficient cancer.

The chain uses TRBV15 and TRBJ2-1; D not resolved. Germline values: CDR1 LNHNV, CDR2 YYDKDF (reference sequence). Trimming left V 3 bases short and J 6 bases short, with 9 bases between. The CDR3 runs to 13 residues. CDR3 loop: CATSSSRFNEQFF. CDR3 coding DNA: TGTGCCACCAGCAGCAGCCGGTTCAATGAGCAGTTCTTC.

This rearrangement joins TRBV6-1 to TRBJ1-3, with D unresolved. CDR3 length equals 18 residues. V was trimmed by 4 bases and J by 0 bases, leaving 19 bases between them. Germline CDR1 and CDR2: MNHNS and SASEGT. CDR3 in DNA: TGTGCCAGCAGTGCCGGACTCCAGCCTACTTCCTCTGGAAACACCATATATTTT. As protein: CASSAGLQPTSSGNTIYF.

The chain couples TRBV5-1 to TRBJ1-1; D is undetermined. V was pared by 0 bases and J by 1 base, with 7 bases between. The CDR3 runs to 14 residues. Germline lookup yields CDR1 SGHRS and CDR2 YFSETQ. CDR3 protein: CASSLGPANTEAFF. The DNA for the CDR3 is TGCGCCAGCAGCTTGGGCCCCGCGAACACTGAAGCTTTCTTT.

The chain carries TRBV6-5 and TRBJ2-5, with D maybe TRBD2 (6 bases). V was clipped by 0 bases and J by 5 bases, with 13 bases between them. In germline, CDR1 is MNHEY, CDR2 SVGAGI. This CDR3 is built from 15 residues. In DNA form, the CDR3 reads TGTGCCAGCAGTTACTCGGGGGGTAGCAGGGAGACCCAGTACTTC. Translating gives CASSYSGGSRETQYF.

The gene calls are TRBV27 and TRBJ2-1; D gene ambiguous. The CDR3 extends over 13 amino acids. Trimming pared 5 bases from V and 6 bases from J, leaving 11 bases between. CDR1 and CDR2 from the germline V gene are MNHEY and SMNVEV (reference sequence). The CDR3 region has the DNA TGTGCCAGCAGTCCCCGGACCCTCAATGAGCAGTTCTTC. It specifies CASSPRTLNEQFF.

The chain employs TRBV4-2 and TRBJ2-7; maybe TRBD2 (6 bases). V was trimmed by 4 bases and J by 2 bases, leaving 15 bases between them. From germline, CDR1 is LGHNA and CDR2 YNFKEQ. CDR3 size: 15 residues. The CDR3 bases are TGTGCCAGCAGCCCTACGACTAGTCCCCCCTACGAGCAGTACTTC. Protein: CASSPTTSPPYEQYF.

The genes are TRBV4-1 and TRBJ1-1; the D gene is possibly TRBD1 (5 bases). The germline V gene encodes CDR1 MGHRA and CDR2 YSYEKL. The CDR3 is made up of 14 amino acids. Deletions cut 1 base from V and 5 bases from J, with 11 bases between. The CDR3 DNA sequence: TGCGCCAGCAGCCAAGTGGTTGGGGGAACTGAAGCTTTCTTT. This codes for CASSQVVGGTEAFF.

This rearrangement joins TRBV2 to TRBJ2-5; the D gene could be TRBD1 or TRBD2 (5 bases each). This CDR3 has 14 residues. Germline V gene lookup returns CDR1 SNHLY and CDR2 FYNNEI. Deletions cut 0 bases from V and 4 bases from J, with 9 bases between. The CDR3 bases are TGTGCCAGCAGTGAAGCGCGTGGGGGAGAGACCCAGTACTTC. As protein: CASSEARGGETQYF.

This clone was counted once. The chain links TRBV29-1 to TRBJ1-4; perhaps TRBD1 as D (6 bases). V gave up 6 bases and J gave up 5 bases, with 13 bases separating them. From germline, CDR1 is SQVTM and CDR2 ANQGSEA. CDR3 length: 13 amino acids. Here the CDR3 DNA reads TGCAGCGTCACCGAGGGGGTGAATGAAAAACTGTTTTTT. Translation gives CSVTEGVNEKLFF.

The chain employs TRBV27 and TRBJ2-7; 9 bases agree with TRBD1. The germline CDR1 and CDR2 sequences are MNHEY and SMNVEV (reference sequence). The CDR3 extends over 15 amino acids. V gave up 4 bases and J gave up 1 base; unmatched junction bases: 5. CDR3 sequence: CASSSGTGSSYEQYF. CDR3 in DNA: TGTGCCAGCAGTTCCGGGACAGGGAGTTCCTACGAGCAGTACTTC.

V is TRBV5-1 and J is TRBJ2-1, with 8 bases fitting TRBD1. Germline loops: CDR1 SGHRS, CDR2 YFSETQ. V shed 1 base and J 1 base; nucleotides not matched to a gene: 4. This CDR3 is built from 16 residues. CDR3 sequence reads: CASSLSGTGSYNEQFF. The CDR3 DNA follows: TGCGCCAGCAGCTTGTCCGGGACAGGTTCCTACAATGAGCAGTTCTTC. Full variable domain (outside the CDR3, taken from reference TRBV5-1 and TRBJ2-1): KAGVTQTPRYLIKTRGQQVTLSCSPISGHRSVSWYQQTPGQGLQFLFEYFSETQRNKGNFPGRFSGRQFSNSRSEMNVSTLELGDSALYLCASSLSGTGSYNEQFFGPGTRLTVL.

Comments on this clone: The sample has other DNA sequences that encode this CDR3 too. The chain carries TRBV5-1 and TRBJ2-5, with 8 bases that match TRBD2. CDR3 length: 14 residues. V lost 0 bases and J lost 5; bases outside the gene matches: 3. Per the germline V gene, CDR1 is SGHRS and CDR2 is YFSETQ. The CDR3 DNA sequence: TGCGCCAGCAGCTTGGGAGCGGGAGTGGAGACCCAGTACTTC. It yields the protein CASSLGAGVETQYF.

CDR3 in DNA: TGTGCCAGCAGCCTGGCGGGGCTAGCGGGAGTGGACGAGCAGTACTTC. It specifies CASSLAGLAGVDEQYF. The V call is TRBV28, the J call TRBJ2-5; 10 nucleotides match TRBD2. Gene TRBJ2-7 matches the end of the DNA better, so the J call may be wrong. This CDR3 has 16 amino acids. Germline values: CDR1 MDHEN, CDR2 SYDVKM.

The chain couples TRBV7-3 to TRBJ2-2, with 10 bases lining up with TRBD1. CDR3 length equals 15 residues. V lost 3 bases to trimming and J lost 3 bases; unmatched junction nucleotides: 1. CDR1 and CDR2 from the germline V gene are SGHTA and FQGTGA. CDR3: CASSLTGGDTGELFF. CDR3 nucleotides: TGTGCCAGCAGCTTGACAGGGGGCGACACCGGGGAGCTGTTTTTT.

This chain joins TRBV14 and TRBJ2-1; D is ambiguous. The CDR3 totals 13 residues. V was shortened by 4 bases and J by 5 bases, with 9 bases between the two germline ends. Germline CDR1 SGHDN, CDR2 FVKESK. This CDR3 is CASSRGYHNEQFF. DNA of the CDR3: TGTGCCAGCAGCCGGGGATACCACAATGAGCAGTTCTTC.

CDR3 in amino acids: CASSRGTGKGEQYF. The CDR3 region has the DNA TGTGCCAGCAGTCGCGGGACAGGAAAGGGGGAGCAGTACTTC. The rearrangement links TRBV6-1 to TRBJ2-7; 8 bases align to TRBD1. Germline V CDR1 and CDR2: MNHNS, SASEGT. There are 14 residues in the CDR3. V lost 5 bases, J lost 7 bases, and 10 bases stayed unmatched.

The chain employs TRBV11-2 and TRBJ2-3; 12 positions match TRBD2. Per the germline V gene, CDR1 is SGHAT and CDR2 is FQNNGV. V was clipped by 1 base and J by 1 base; unmatched bases: 9. The CDR3 covers 19 residues. CDR3 protein: CASSLGLAGVRIRTDTQYF. In nucleotides, the CDR3 is TGTGCCAGCAGCTTAGGACTAGCGGGGGTTCGAATTCGCACAGATACGCAGTATTTT.

This clone occurred a few times. The chain uses TRBV6-1 and TRBJ2-7; 9 nucleotides match TRBD1. This CDR3 has 17 amino acids. Germline values: CDR1 MNHNS, CDR2 SASEGT. With V trimmed by 0 bases and J by 0 bases, 6 bases remained unmatched. The CDR3 nucleotides read TGTGCCAGCAGTGAAGCGGGGTGGGGACAGGGCTCCTACGAGCAGTACTTC. Protein: CASSEAGWGQGSYEQYF.

This chain joins TRBV10-3 and TRBJ2-7; D gene unclear. The V end lost 11 bases, the J end lost 3 bases, and 17 bases lay between the germline ends. Germline CDR1 reads ENHRY; CDR2 reads SYGVKD. There are 13 residues in the CDR3. CDR3: CASRHLEGYEQYF. CDR3 coding DNA: TGTGCCTCGAGACACCTAGAAGGCTACGAGCAGTACTTC.

This chain uses TRBV14 with TRBJ2-5, with D perhaps assigned TRBD1 or TRBD2 (5 bases each). This CDR3 comprises 14 residues. Germline CDR1 reads SGHDN; CDR2 reads FVKESK. V lost 2 bases to trimming and J lost 7 bases, with 14 bases between them. The CDR3 nucleotides read TGTGCCAGCAGCCAACTGACGGTGAGGGGGACCCAGTACTTC. As protein: CASSQLTVRGTQYF. The full variable domain, its missing parts supplied by reference TRBV14 and TRBJ2-5, is EAGVTQFPSHSVIEKGQTVTLRCDPISGHDNLYWYRRVMGKEIKFLLHFVKESKQDESGMPNNRFLAERTGGTYSTLKVQPAELEDSGVYFCASSQLTVRGTQYFGPGTRLLVL.

The chain joins TRBV6-5 to TRBJ1-3; the D gene is possibly TRBD1 (6 bases). Germline loops: CDR1 MNHEY, CDR2 SVGAGI. The CDR3 is 15 residues long. V was trimmed by 0 bases and J by 0 bases, leaving 6 bases between them. CDR3 sequence reads: CASSYSQGSGNTIYF. The CDR3 DNA reads as TGTGCCAGCAGTTACTCACAGGGCTCTGGAAACACCATATATTTT.

The rearrangement links TRBV11-3 to TRBJ2-1; D is perhaps TRBD1 or TRBD2 (5 bases each). The germline V and J ends were trimmed by 5 bases and 6 bases, with 17 bases remaining between them. Germline CDR1 and CDR2: SGHNT and YENEEA. The CDR3 consists of 15 residues. The CDR3 is CASSQVSGTGNEQFF. Written as DNA, the CDR3 is TGTGCCAGCAGCCAAGTGTCAGGGACCGGCAATGAGCAGTTCTTC.

The genes are TRBV7-8 and TRBJ2-5, with D perhaps given as TRBD1 or TRBD2 (6 bases each). Germline-derived CDR1 and CDR2 are SGHVS and FQNEAQ. Trimming pared 2 bases from V and 4 bases from J, leaving 17 bases between. The CDR3 has 16 residues. Written as DNA, the CDR3 is TGTGCCAGCAGCTTATTTAGGGGGGCGAGGAGAGAGACCCAGTACTTC. Amino acid sequence: CASSLFRGARRETQYF.

The J gene is TRBJ2-7, the V gene TRBV7-9; perhaps D is TRBD1 or TRBD2 (5 bases each). CDR1 is SEHNR, CDR2 FQNEAQ, per germline (reference sequence). The germline V and J ends were trimmed by 5 bases and 0 bases, with 11 bases remaining between them. CDR3 length: 14 residues. CDR3 in DNA: TGTGCCAGCAGCCAGGGACGCCTCTCCTACGAGCAGTACTTC. Translating it yields CASSQGRLSYEQYF.

The V and J genes are TRBV13 and TRBJ2-7, with 12 bases identical to TRBD2. The germline CDR1 and CDR2 sequences are PRHDT and FYEKMQ (reference sequence). This CDR3 has 15 residues. J was trimmed by 4 bases and V by 4 bases; bases with no gene match: 5. The CDR3 sequence: CASSSLAGGPYEQYF. CDR3 bases: TGTGCCAGCAGCTCCCTAGCGGGAGGGCCGTACGAGCAGTACTTC. Drawing the rest from reference TRBV13 and TRBJ2-7, the complete variable domain is AAGVIQSPRHLIKEKRETATLKCYPIPRHDTVYWYQQGPGQDPQFLISFYEKMQSDKGSIPDRFSAQQFSDYHSELNMSSLELGDSALYFCASSSLAGGPYEQYFGPGTRLTVT.